Listed below are T cell receptor beta chains from one sample, sequenced in a study of T-cell memory formation after mild COVID-19. TCRdb reprocessed the 5' RACE reads with MiXCR, giving one entry per CDR3 protein. The table includes roughly 450,000 distinct CDR3 sequences, 15% to 20% detected once. The sample taken for sequencing was PBMCs or a T cell subset sorted from them (not recorded which). The origin of the receptors is an adult woman who had mild COVID-19 (a few samples of this study predate the infection). Cell type and time point are not known. Each CDR3 is given with its conserved first and last residue.

>TRBV4-2|15
CASSQDKGRDSPLHF
>TRBV7-2|14
CASSGGSGGTVQYF
>TRBV20-1|14
CSATQRGNTGELFF
>TRBV12-3/TRBV12-4|16
CASSSENRGRVHEQYF
>TRBV10-2|15
CASSDTGTGFYEQYF
>TRBV12-3/TRBV12-4|16
CASSLADGNSGNTIYF
>TRBV7-9|16
CASSTTPGPADQPQHF
>TRBV10-3|16
CAISGGRQGTGNTIYF
>TRBV12-3/TRBV12-4|15
CASSSGQGRDSPLHF
>TRBV7-2|13
CASSLGINNEQFF
>TRBV24-1|15
CATCRGRGNTGELFF
>TRBV4-3|16
CASSALAPDPYNEQFF
>TRBV10-3|11
CAIRPGTEAFF
>TRBV10-3|13
CAITQGGNQPQHF
>TRBV7-9|16
CASAGQGGSYNSPLHF
>TRBV7-9|18
CASSPPQGTSVGADTQYF
>TRBV4-1|15
CASSLETGSSYEQYF
>TRBV7-7|15
CASSIRKEDTGELFF
>TRBV20-1|14
CSALRTGRGNIQYF
>TRBV20-1|12
CSARTGQETQYF
>TRBV6-6|13
CASKVSGPAEAFF
>TRBV12-3/TRBV12-4|13
CASRSGPLNIQYF
>TRBV12-3/TRBV12-4|12
CASIGTAFYPDF
>TRBV7-9|16
CASSFSTPRKGEKLFF
>TRBV10-3|14
CAISGGPQNTEAFF
>TRBV6-6|15
CASSPGQGTTGELFF
>TRBV6-2/TRBV6-3|15
CASSAWLDSSYEQYF
>TRBV27|16
CASSSLAGGGTDTQYF
>TRBV9|17
CASSRDRGSSYNSPLHF
>TRBV29-1|16
CSVESGPGLTSYEQYF
>TRBV30|12
CAWIGVSGEQYF